These T cell receptor beta chains were read from a single sample in a study of shared clonotypes between healthy human individuals. The assay was immunoSEQ multiplex PCR, and TCRdb's table has in-frame clones only and misses some. The sample lists about 1.1 million clones; 78% were seen once. Sequencing was carried out using memory CD4+ T cells from PBMCs. These receptors all stem from a man aged 18 to 30 in good health. Some clones in this sample may be carry-over from other donors' samples. CDR3s include the opening cysteine and the closing phenylalanine or tryptophan.

14,TRBV28,CASSEDRAEQPQHF
16,TRBV28,CASSSPHETGGDEQFF
15,TRBV7-3,CASSSSGTGNRELFF
16,TRBV19,CASSEGLAGEDNEQFF
16,TRBV19,CASSIVSGQGASEAFF
10,TRBV30,CAWSLTEAFF
12,TRBV5-6,CASSFRLETQYF
13,TRBV28,CASSWGGLDEQYF
15,TRBV5-1,CASSLGVAGGVEQFF
15,TRBV5-5,CASGFTGQDIYGYTF
13,TRBV30,CAWTGTVNTEAFF
21,TRBV28,CASSFFLRGLSNGQGGYEQYF
15,TRBV2,CASSPTGWEEETQYF
15,TRBV6-7,CASNLAGPWGETQYF
12,TRBV28,CASVGVNTEAFF
13,TRBV5-1,CASSLLALDTQYF
15,TRBV19,CASRGSPGANYGYTF
14,TRBV6-5,CASSFREATDTQYF
16,TRBV4-3,CASSQQGTSGADTQYF
16,TRBV6-6,CASSSLPLLNTGELFF
14,TRBV6-1,CASRAMRRGNEQFF
14,TRBV7-9,CASSPETVSYEQYF
14,TRBV27,CASRGSSAYYGYTF
14,TRBV2,CASSPDRQNNEQFF
14,TRBV2,CASSRDDATREQFF
12,TRBV7-8,CASSLSPTGYTF
12,TRBV28,CASSSSVNEQFF
16,TRBV7-2,CASSLVGGAGNTEAFF
14,TRBV19,CASSIVGGSGELFF
14,TRBV18,CASSPSWVGETQYF
14,TRBV4-2,CASSQGGTNTEAFF
14,TRBV5-1,CASSGISGTYEQYF
15,TRBV6-5,CASSYGGQGLSEAFF
13,TRBV18,CASSPTRGTEAFF
13,TRBV27,CASSLSSHQPQHF
16,TRBV19,CACHGDTQIPNQPQHF
16,TRBV11-2,CASSFTPTGSAGELFF
18,TRBV11-2,CASSPLNPGTRSYNEQFF
16,TRBV5-1,CASSLLGSGNTGELFF
15,TRBV5-1,CASSSSRDRPYEQYF
15,TRBV15,CATSRARNSNQPQHF